In this sample, the clone carrying this TCR beta chain turned up many times. The data stem from a study of early T cells in non-severe SARS-CoV-2 infection. Attached unique molecular identifiers marked individual cDNA molecules. TCRdb used MiXCR to reprocess the 5' RACE reads, holding one entry per CDR3 protein. The top ten clones hold approximately 1% of a sample with tens of thousands of distinct CDR3 sequences, around 13% of them seen once. The CDR3 has 15 amino acids. Trimming removed 1 base at V and 1 base at J, with 9 bases between. The receptor was isolated from an adult who was a healthcare worker with PCR-confirmed SARS-CoV-2 infection or an uninfected control (not recorded which). The chain links TRBV12-3 or TRBV12-4 to TRBJ2-3, with D possibly TRBD2 on 6 matching bases. Sequencing input: whole blood. DNA for the CDR3: TGTGCCAGCAGTTTAGAGCCTAGCGGCACAGATACGCAGTATTTT. Protein product: CASSLEPSGTDTQYF.